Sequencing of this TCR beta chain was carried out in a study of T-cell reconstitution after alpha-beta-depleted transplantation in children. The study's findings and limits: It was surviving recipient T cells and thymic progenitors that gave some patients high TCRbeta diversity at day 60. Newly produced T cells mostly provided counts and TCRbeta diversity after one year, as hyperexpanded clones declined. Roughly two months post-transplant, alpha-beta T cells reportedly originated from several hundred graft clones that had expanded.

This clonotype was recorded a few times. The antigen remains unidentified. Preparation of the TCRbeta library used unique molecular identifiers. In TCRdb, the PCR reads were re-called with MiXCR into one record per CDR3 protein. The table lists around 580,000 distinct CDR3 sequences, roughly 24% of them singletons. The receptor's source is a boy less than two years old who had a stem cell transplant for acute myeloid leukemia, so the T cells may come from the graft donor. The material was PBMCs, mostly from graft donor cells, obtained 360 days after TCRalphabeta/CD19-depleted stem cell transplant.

The CDR3 loop reads CASSADSSTEAFF. The CDR3 region has the DNA TGTGCCAGCAGTGCCGACAGTTCCACTGAAGCTTTCTTT. This chain links TRBV6-2 or TRBV6-3 with TRBJ1-1; TRBD1 might be the D (5 bases). Germline V gene sequence: CDR1 MNHEY, CDR2 SVGEGT. The CDR3 is made up of 13 amino acids. V lost 5 bases to trimming and J lost 4 bases, with 11 bases between them.